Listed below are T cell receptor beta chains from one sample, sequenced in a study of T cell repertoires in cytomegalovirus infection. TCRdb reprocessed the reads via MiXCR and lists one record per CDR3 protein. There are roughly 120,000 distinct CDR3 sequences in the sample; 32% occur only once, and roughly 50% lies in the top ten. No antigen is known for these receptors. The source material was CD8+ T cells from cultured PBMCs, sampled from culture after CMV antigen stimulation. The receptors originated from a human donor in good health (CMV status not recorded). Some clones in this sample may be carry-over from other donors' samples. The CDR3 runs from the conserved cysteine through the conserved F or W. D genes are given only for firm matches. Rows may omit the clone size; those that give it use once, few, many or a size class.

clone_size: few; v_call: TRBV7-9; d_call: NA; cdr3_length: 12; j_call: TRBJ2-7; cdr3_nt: TGTGCCAGCAGCTCCACAGCCTACGAGCAGTACTTC; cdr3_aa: CASSSTAYEQYF
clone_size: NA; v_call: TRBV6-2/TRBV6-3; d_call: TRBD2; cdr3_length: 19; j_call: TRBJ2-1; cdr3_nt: TGTGCCAGCAGTTACTCGAAGGTCATCCTAGCGGGGGAGTGGAATGAGCAGTTCTTC; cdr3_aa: CASSYSKVILAGEWNEQFF
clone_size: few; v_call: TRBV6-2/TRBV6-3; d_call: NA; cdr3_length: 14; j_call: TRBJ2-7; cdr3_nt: TGTGCCAGCAGGACAGATTCAGGAGACTACGAGCAGTACTTC; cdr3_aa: CASRTDSGDYEQYF
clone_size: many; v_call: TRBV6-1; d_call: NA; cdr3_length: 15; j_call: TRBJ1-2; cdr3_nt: TGTGCCAGCAGGCCAAACCTAGGGCAGGTCCATGGCTACACCTTC; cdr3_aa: CASRPNLGQVHGYTF
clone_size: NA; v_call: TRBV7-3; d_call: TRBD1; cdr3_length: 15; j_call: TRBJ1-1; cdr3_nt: TGTGCCAGCAGCCGCGGACAGGGCATGAACACTGAAGCTTTCTTT; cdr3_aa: CASSRGQGMNTEAFF
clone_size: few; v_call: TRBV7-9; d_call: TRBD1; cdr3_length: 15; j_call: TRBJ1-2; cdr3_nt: TGTGCCAGCAGCCGACTGGACAGGGAGAACTATGGCTACACCTTC; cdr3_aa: CASSRLDRENYGYTF
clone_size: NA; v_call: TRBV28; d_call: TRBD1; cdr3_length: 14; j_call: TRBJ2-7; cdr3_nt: TGTGCCAGCAGTCCCGACAGGGGAGAGGACGAGCAGTACTTC; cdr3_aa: CASSPDRGEDEQYF
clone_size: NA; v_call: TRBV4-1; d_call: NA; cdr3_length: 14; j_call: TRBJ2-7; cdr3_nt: TGCGCCAGCAGCCGAATCTACAGCGGCAACGAGCAGTACTTC; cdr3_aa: CASSRIYSGNEQYF
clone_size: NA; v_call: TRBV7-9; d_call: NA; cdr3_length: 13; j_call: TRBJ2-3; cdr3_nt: TGTGCCAGCAGCTCCGGGACGAGAGATACGCAGTATTTT; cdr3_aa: CASSSGTRDTQYF
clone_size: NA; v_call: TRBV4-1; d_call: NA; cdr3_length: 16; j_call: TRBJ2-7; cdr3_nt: TGCGCCAGCAGCCAAGTGCCCCTCTCGACTGTCGCCGAGCAGTACTTC; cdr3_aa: CASSQVPLSTVAEQYF
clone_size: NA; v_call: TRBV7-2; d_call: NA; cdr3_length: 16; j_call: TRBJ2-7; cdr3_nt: TGTGCCAGCAGCCTTGGGTGGCGGTCGAGCTCCTACGAGCAGTACTTC; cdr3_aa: CASSLGWRSSSYEQYF
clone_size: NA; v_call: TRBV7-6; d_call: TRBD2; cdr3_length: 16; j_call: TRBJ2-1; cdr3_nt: TGTGCCAGCAGCTTAGGCTTGAGCGGGGGGGCCTCTGAGCAGTTCTTC; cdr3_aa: CASSLGLSGGASEQFF
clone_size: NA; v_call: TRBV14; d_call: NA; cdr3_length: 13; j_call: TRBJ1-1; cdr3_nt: TGTGCCAGCAGCCAAGATGGGGGGTTGGAAGCTTTCTTT; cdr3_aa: CASSQDGGLEAFF
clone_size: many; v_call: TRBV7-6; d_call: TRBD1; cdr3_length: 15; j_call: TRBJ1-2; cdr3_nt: TGTGCCAGCAGCTTAGAGGAAACAGGGGGCCGTGGCTACACCTTC; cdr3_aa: CASSLEETGGRGYTF
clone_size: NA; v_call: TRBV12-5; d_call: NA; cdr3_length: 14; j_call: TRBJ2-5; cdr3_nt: TGTGCTAGTGGTTCAGGGAGATTAGGGGAGACCCAGTACTTC; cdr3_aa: CASGSGRLGETQYF
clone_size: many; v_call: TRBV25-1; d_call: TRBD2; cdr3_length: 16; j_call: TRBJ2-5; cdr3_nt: TGTGCCAGCAGTGAGACTAGCGGGGGAACCCAAGAGACCCAGTACTTC; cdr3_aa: CASSETSGGTQETQYF
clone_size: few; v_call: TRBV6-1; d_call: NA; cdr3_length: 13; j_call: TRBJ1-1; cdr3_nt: TGTGCCAGCAGTCGGAGCGGACACACTGAAGCTTTCTTT; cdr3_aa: CASSRSGHTEAFF
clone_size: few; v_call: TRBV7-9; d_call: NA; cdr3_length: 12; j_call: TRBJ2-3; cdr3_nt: TGTGCCAGCAGCTTAGATCCAGATACGCAGTATTTT; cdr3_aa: CASSLDPDTQYF
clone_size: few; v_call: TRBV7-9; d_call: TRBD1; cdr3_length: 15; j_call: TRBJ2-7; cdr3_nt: TGTGCCAGCAGCTCCCGGACAGGGCTCTCCTACGAGCAGTACTTC; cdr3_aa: CASSSRTGLSYEQYF
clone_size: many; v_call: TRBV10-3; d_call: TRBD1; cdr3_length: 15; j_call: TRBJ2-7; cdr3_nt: TGTGCCATCAGTGATCCCGGGACAGGAGTGTACGAGCAGTACTTC; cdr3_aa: CAISDPGTGVYEQYF
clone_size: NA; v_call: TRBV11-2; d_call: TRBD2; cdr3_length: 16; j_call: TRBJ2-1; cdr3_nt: TGTGCCAGCAGCTTTAAGACTAGCGGGGTGGTTTATGAGCAGTTCTTC; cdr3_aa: CASSFKTSGVVYEQFF
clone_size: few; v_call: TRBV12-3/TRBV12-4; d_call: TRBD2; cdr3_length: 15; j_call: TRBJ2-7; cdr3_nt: TGTGCCAGCAGTTGGGGGGGGGATATGGGCTACGAGCAGTACTTC; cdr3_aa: CASSWGGDMGYEQYF
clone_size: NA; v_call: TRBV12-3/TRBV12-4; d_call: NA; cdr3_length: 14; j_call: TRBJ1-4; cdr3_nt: TGTGCCAGCAGTCCTGTCGACAGTAATGAAAAACTGTTTTTT; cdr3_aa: CASSPVDSNEKLFF
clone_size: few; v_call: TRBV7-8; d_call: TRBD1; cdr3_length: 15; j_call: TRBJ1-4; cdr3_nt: TGTGCCAGCAGCTTAGCGTGGACAGGGGAGGAAAAACTGTTTTTT; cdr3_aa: CASSLAWTGEEKLFF
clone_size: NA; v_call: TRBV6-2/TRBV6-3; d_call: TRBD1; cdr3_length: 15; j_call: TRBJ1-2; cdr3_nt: TGTGCCAGCATCACACGGACAGGGCGGGACTATGGCTACACCTTC; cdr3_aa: CASITRTGRDYGYTF
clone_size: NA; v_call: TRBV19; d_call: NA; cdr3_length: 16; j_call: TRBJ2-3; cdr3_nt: TGTGCCAGTAGTATGGTGCCCCTTCTATACACAGATACGCAGTATTTT; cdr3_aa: CASSMVPLLYTDTQYF
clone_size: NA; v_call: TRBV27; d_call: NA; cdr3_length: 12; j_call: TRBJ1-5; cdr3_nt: TGTGCCAGCAGTAGCCCCAATCAGCCCCAGCATTTT; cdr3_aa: CASSSPNQPQHF
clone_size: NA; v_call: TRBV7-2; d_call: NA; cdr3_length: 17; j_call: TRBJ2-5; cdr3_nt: TGTGCCAGCAGCTTAACGTCGGACTACCCGAACCAAGAGACCCAGTACTTC; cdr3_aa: CASSLTSDYPNQETQYF
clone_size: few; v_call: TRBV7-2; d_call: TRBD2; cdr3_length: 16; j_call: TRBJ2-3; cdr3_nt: TGTGCCAGCAGCCACCGAAAGCGGGGGGGCGGGGATACGCAGTATTTT; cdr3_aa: CASSHRKRGGGDTQYF
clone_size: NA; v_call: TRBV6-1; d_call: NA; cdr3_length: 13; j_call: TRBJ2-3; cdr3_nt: TGTGCCAGCATCTGGGCTCCTGGGGATACGCAGTATTTT; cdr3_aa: CASIWAPGDTQYF
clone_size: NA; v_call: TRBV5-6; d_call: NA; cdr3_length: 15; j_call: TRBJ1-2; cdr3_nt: TGTGCCAGCAGCTTGGAGTGGGCAGGGGATGATGGCTACACCTTC; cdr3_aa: CASSLEWAGDDGYTF
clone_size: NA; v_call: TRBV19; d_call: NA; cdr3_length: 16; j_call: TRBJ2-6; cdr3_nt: TGTGCCAGTAGTCCCGGTCCGGTAACTGGGGCCAACGTCCTGACTTTC; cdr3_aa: CASSPGPVTGANVLTF
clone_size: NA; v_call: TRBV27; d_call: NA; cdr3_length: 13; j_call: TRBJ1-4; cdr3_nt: TGTGCCAGCAGTTTTTTCCCGCCCATCGAACTGTTTTTT; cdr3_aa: CASSFFPPIELFF
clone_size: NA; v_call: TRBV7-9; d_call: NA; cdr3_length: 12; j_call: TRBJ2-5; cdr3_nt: TGTGCCAGCAGCCCACACCGGATGACCCAGTACTTC; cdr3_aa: CASSPHRMTQYF
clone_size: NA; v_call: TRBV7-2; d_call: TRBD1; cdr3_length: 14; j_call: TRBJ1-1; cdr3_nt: TGTGCCAGCAGCGTTCTGAGGGGGCAGACTGAAGCTTTCTTT; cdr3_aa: CASSVLRGQTEAFF
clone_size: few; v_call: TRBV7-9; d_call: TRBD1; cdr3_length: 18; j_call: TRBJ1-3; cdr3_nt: TGTGCCAGCAGCTCAAACTCCCGACAGGGAGGTAGTGGAAACACCATATATTTT; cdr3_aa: CASSSNSRQGGSGNTIYF
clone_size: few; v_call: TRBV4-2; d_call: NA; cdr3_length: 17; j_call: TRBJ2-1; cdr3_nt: TGTGCCAGCAGCCCTGAAGTGGGGGACTTGGCCTACAATGAGCAGTTCTTC; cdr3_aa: CASSPEVGDLAYNEQFF
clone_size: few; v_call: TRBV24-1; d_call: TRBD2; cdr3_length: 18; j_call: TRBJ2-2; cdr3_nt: TGTGCCACCAGTGATCCACCTACTAGCGGGGGCGTCACCGGGGAGCTGTTTTTT; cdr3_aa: CATSDPPTSGGVTGELFF
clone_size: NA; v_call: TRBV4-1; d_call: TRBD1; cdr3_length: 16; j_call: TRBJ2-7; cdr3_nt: TGCGCCAGCAGCCATGTCCAGGGACAGGGACCCTACGAGCAGTACTTC; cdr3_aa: CASSHVQGQGPYEQYF
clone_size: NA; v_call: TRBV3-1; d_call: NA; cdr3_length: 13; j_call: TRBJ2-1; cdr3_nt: TGTGCCAGCAGCCTAGCCTACTACAATGAGCAGTTCTTC; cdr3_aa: CASSLAYYNEQFF
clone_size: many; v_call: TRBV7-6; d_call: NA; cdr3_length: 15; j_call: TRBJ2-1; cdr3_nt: TGTGCCAGCAGCGGAACCGGAGCCCCTTTGAATGAGCAGTTCTTC; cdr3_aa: CASSGTGAPLNEQFF
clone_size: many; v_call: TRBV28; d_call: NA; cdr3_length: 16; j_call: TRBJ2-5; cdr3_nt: TGTGCCAGCAGTCCCGGTCCCTTCTCGTACCAAGAGACCCAGTACTTC; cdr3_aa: CASSPGPFSYQETQYF
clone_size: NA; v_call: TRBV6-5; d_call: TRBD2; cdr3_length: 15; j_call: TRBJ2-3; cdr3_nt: TGTGCCAGCAGTTACGGGACTAGCGTATCAGATACGCAGTATTTT; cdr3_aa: CASSYGTSVSDTQYF
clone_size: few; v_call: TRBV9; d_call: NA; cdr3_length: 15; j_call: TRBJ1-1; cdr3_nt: TGTGCCAGCAGCGGATCCGGGACAAGGAACACTGAAGCTTTCTTT; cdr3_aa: CASSGSGTRNTEAFF
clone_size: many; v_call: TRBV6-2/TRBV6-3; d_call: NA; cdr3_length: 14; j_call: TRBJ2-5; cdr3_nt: TGTGCCAGCAGTTACTCGGGCACTCAAGAGACCCAGTACTTC; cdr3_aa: CASSYSGTQETQYF
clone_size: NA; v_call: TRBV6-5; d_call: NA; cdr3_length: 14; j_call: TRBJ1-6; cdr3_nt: TGTGCCAGCAGTTACACCGACAGTAATTCACCCCTCCACTTT; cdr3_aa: CASSYTDSNSPLHF
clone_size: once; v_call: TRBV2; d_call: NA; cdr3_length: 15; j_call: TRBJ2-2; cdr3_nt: TGTGCCAGCAGTGGGCGGGCTCCGAACACCGGGGAGCTGTTTTTT; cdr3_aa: CASSGRAPNTGELFF
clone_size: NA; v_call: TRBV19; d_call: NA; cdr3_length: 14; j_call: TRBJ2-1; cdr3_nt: TGTGCCAGTAGTATCCCGATGCGCTACAATGAGCAGTTCTTC; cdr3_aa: CASSIPMRYNEQFF
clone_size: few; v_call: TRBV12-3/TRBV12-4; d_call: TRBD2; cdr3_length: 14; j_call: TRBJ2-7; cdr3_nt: TGTGCCAGCAGTGCCTTCAGCGGGGTCTACGAGCAGTACTTC; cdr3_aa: CASSAFSGVYEQYF
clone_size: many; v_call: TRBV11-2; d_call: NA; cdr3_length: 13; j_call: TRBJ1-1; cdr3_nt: TGTGCCAGCAGTCGGATGATGAACACTGAAGCTTTCTTT; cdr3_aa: CASSRMMNTEAFF
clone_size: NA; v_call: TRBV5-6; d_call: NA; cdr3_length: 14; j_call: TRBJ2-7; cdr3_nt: TGTGCCAGCAGCTACGGATCAGGTACCTACGAGCAGTACTTC; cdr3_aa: CASSYGSGTYEQYF
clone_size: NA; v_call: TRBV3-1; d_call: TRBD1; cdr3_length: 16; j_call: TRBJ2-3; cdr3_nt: TGTGCCAGCAGCCAAGAAGGGACAGGGAACACAGATACGCAGTATTTT; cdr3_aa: CASSQEGTGNTDTQYF